A selection of T cell receptor beta chains follows, all from one sample in a study of patients and donors after allogeneic stem cell transplantation. MiXCR was run by TCRdb on the RT-PCR reads, yielding one entry per CDR3 protein. The sample records about 960,000 distinct CDR3 sequences, 15% to 20% being singletons. Sequencing input: blood, either unsorted or a sorted T cell fraction (not recorded which). These receptors originate from a human donor who was either an allogeneic HSCT recipient or a stem cell or donor lymphocyte infusion donor (not recorded which). It is not recorded whose cells these are; they may come from a transplant donor. CDR3s include the opening cysteine and the closing phenylalanine or tryptophan. A D gene is named only where the DNA matches it firmly. Not every row has a clone size; where given, it reads once, few, many or a size class.

v_gene	j_gene	d_gene	abundance	CDR3aa	CDR3nt
TRBV20-1	TRBJ2-6	NA	NA	CSETRGSGANVLTF	TGCAGTGAAACCAGGGGCTCTGGGGCCAACGTCCTGACTTTC
TRBV12-3/TRBV12-4	TRBJ2-5	TRBD2	NA	CASRKGPGLAGEETQYF	TGTGCCAGCCGGAAGGGACCGGGACTAGCGGGGGAGGAGACCCAGTACTTC
TRBV7-9	TRBJ1-1	NA	few	CASSGSPANTEAFF	TGTGCCAGCAGCGGCAGTCCCGCGAACACTGAAGCTTTCTTT
TRBV4-1	TRBJ2-2	NA	many	CASSPPGRANTGELFF	TGCGCCAGCAGCCCTCCGGGACGCGCTAACACCGGGGAGCTGTTTTTT
TRBV4-1	TRBJ1-5	NA	many	CASSQTSNSNQPQHF	TGCGCCAGCAGCCAAACATCTAATAGCAATCAGCCCCAGCATTTT
TRBV12-5	TRBJ1-2	NA	few	CASGLGGYGYTF	TGTGCTAGTGGTTTGGGGGGATATGGCTACACCTTC
TRBV24-1	TRBJ2-5	TRBD2	NA	CATSEPDRSLAGQETQYF	TGTGCCACCAGTGAACCCGACAGGTCCCTAGCGGGTCAAGAGACCCAGTACTTC
TRBV25-1	TRBJ2-2	NA	NA	CASTTKLGELFF	TGTGCCAGCACCACGAAACTCGGGGAGCTGTTTTTT
TRBV3-1	TRBJ2-7	NA	many	CASSQDLEQYF	TGTGCCAGCAGCCAAGATCTCGAGCAGTACTTC
TRBV12-3/TRBV12-4	TRBJ1-1	NA	many	CASSRRGGPTEAFF	TGTGCCAGCAGCCGCCGCGGAGGGCCCACTGAAGCTTTCTTT
TRBV6-1	TRBJ1-1	NA	few	CASSQGFLRTEAFF	TGTGCCAGCAGCCAGGGGTTTCTGAGGACTGAAGCTTTCTTT
TRBV5-6	TRBJ2-3	TRBD1	NA	CASTLTGGSSDTQYF	TGTGCCAGCACCTTGACAGGGGGAAGCTCAGATACGCAGTATTTT
TRBV20-1	TRBJ2-3	TRBD2	once	CSAHGLATDTQYF	TGCAGTGCCCACGGACTAGCCACAGATACGCAGTATTTT
TRBV7-2	TRBJ2-1	TRBD1	NA	CASSSRQGSSEQFF	TGTGCCAGCAGCTCCCGACAGGGGAGTAGTGAGCAGTTCTTC
TRBV9	TRBJ2-7	TRBD2	few	CASSAGLAGEVQYF	TGTGCCAGCAGCGCTGGACTAGCGGGAGAGGTGCAGTACTTC
TRBV13	TRBJ2-4	NA	few	CASSAWGNIQYF	TGTGCCAGCAGCGCTTGGGGGAACATTCAGTACTTC
TRBV6-1	TRBJ2-1	TRBD2	NA	CASSEAAGEYNEQFF	TGTGCCAGCAGTGAAGCGGCGGGGGAATACAATGAGCAGTTCTTC
TRBV24-1	TRBJ1-6	NA	NA	CATSDWDRDSPLHF	TGTGCCACCAGTGATTGGGACCGGGATTCACCCCTCCACTTT
TRBV29-1	TRBJ2-5	TRBD2	NA	CSAGGGRAETQYF	TGCAGCGCCGGCGGCGGGAGGGCCGAGACCCAGTACTTC
TRBV4-2	TRBJ2-3	TRBD2	NA	CASSPLTSGGHTDTQYF	TGTGCCAGCAGCCCACTGACTAGCGGGGGCCACACAGATACGCAGTATTTT
TRBV12-3/TRBV12-4	TRBJ1-4	TRBD1	NA	CASSYQGAMSEKLFF	TGTGCCAGCAGTTATCAGGGGGCGATGAGCGAAAAACTGTTTTTT
TRBV3-1	TRBJ2-5	NA	NA	CASSQDSGGLASRETQYF	TGTGCCAGCAGCCAAGATTCAGGGGGACTGGCATCGAGAGAGACCCAGTACTTC
TRBV20-1	TRBJ1-1	NA	NA	CSARGTRAFF	TGCAGTGCTAGAGGTACGAGGGCTTTCTTT
TRBV24-1	TRBJ2-2	NA	few	CATGLPNTGELFF	TGTGCCACCGGACTGCCCAACACCGGGGAGCTGTTTTTT
TRBV24-1	TRBJ2-3	NA	few	CATGSSTDTQYF	TGTGCCACGGGTTCTTCCACAGATACGCAGTATTTT
TRBV7-2	TRBJ1-5	NA	few	CASSLEQVQPQHF	TGTGCCAGCAGCTTAGAACAGGTACAGCCCCAGCATTTT
TRBV20-1	TRBJ2-7	NA	NA	CSAIRGREEQYF	TGCAGCGCAATCAGGGGGCGGGAGGAGCAGTACTTC
TRBV20-1	TRBJ1-4	TRBD1	few	CSATDRGRVVTNEKLFF	TGCAGTGCTACGGACAGGGGGCGCGTGGTAACTAATGAAAAACTGTTTTTT
TRBV9	TRBJ2-2	NA	NA	CASSSSGTVTGELFF	TGTGCCAGCAGCTCCTCCGGGACTGTAACGGGGGAGCTGTTTTTT